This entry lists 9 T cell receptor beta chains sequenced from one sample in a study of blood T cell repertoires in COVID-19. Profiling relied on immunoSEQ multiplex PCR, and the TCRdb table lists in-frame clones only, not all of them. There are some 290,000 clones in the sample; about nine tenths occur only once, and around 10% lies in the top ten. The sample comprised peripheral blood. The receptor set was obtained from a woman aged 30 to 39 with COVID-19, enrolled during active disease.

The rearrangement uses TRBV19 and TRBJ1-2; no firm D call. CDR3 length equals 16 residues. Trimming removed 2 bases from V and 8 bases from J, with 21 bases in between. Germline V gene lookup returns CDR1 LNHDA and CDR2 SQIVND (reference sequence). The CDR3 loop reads CASSILRESIRGGYTF. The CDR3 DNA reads TGTGCCAGTAGTATACTACGGGAGAGCATACGCGGAGGCTACACCTTC.

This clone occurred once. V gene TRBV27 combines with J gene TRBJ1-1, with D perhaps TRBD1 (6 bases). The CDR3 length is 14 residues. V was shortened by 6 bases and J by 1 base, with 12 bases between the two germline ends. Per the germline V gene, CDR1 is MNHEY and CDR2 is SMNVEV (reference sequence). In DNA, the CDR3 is TGTGCCAGCAGCCTCAGGGGCCCGAACACTGAAGCTTTCTTT. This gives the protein CASSLRGPNTEAFF.

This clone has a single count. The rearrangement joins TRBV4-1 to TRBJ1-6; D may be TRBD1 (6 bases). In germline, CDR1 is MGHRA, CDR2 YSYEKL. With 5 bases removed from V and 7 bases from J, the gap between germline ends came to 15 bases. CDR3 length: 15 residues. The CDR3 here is CASSLQGVGNSPLHF. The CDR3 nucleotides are TGCGCCAGCAGCTTACAGGGAGTGGGGAATTCACCCCTCCACTTT.

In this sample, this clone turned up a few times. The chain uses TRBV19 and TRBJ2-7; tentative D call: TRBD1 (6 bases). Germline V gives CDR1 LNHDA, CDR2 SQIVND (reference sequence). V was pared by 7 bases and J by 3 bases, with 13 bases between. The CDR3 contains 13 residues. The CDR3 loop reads CASTAGESYEQYF. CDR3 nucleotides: TGTGCCAGTACGGCAGGGGAAAGCTACGAGCAGTACTTC.

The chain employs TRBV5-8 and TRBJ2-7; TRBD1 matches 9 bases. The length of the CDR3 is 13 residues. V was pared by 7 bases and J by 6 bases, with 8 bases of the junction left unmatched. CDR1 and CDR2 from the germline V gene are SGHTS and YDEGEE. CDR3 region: CASGRQGGLEQYF. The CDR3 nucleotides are TGTGCCAGCGGTCGACAGGGGGGGCTCGAGCAGTACTTC.

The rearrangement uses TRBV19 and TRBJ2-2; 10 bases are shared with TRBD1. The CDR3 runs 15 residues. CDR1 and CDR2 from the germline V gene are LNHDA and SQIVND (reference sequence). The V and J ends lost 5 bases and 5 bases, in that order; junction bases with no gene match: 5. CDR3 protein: CASSLGQGQTGELFF. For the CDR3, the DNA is TGTGCCAGTAGTCTGGGACAGGGGCAAACCGGGGAGCTGTTTTTT.

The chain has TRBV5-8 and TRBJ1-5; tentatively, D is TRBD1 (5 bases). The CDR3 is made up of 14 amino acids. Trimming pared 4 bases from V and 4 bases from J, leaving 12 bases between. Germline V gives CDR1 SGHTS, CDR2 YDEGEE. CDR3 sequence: CASSRTSGNQPQHF. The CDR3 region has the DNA TGTGCCAGCAGCAGGACAAGTGGGAATCAGCCCCAGCATTTT.

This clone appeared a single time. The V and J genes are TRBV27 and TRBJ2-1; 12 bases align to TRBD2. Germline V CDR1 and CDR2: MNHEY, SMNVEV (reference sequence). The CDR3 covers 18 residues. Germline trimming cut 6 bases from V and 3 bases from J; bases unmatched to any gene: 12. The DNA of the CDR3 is TGTGCCAGCAGCCCCATACTAGCGGGGGGCCCTGACTACAATGAGCAGTTCTTC. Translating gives CASSPILAGGPDYNEQFF.

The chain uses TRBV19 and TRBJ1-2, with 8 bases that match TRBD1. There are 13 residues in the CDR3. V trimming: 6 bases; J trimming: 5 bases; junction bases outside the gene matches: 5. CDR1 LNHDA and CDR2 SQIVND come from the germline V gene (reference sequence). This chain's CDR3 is CASRPGTGYGYTF. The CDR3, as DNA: TGTGCCAGTAGACCGGGGACAGGTTATGGCTACACCTTC. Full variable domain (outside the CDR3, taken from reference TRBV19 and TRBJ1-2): DGGITQSPKYLFRKEGQNVTLSCEQNLNHDAMYWYRQDPGQGLRLIYYSQIVNDFQKGDIAEGYSVSREKKESFPLTVTSAQKNPTAFYLCASRPGTGYGYTFGSGTRLTVV.